This TCR beta chain appears in the sequencing data of a study of blood T cells in healthy people across ages. Study-level information: When template switching was applied, about one barcoded beta molecule was captured per two T cells. Study-level findings and limits: Older age went with lower TCR beta diversity per million T cells, in a roughly linear way. Reliance upon unsorted PBMCs precluded definitive naive versus antigen-experienced comparison.

Regarding this clonotype: Antigen: not known.

The CDR3 is 14 residues long. Germline V gene sequence: CDR1 MNHEY, CDR2 SMNVEV (reference sequence). V lost 4 bases, J lost 2 bases, and 10 bases lay in between. For the second PCR, which ran for roughly 6 to 12 cycles, a sample-barcoded 5' primer and a J-beta primer mix were used. The template-switch adaptor was a 5' adaptor with 12 random nucleotides. It tagged each cDNA molecule. One entry per CDR3 protein, called by TCRdb with MiXCR from the 5' RACE reads. The table has about 1.4 million distinct CDR3 sequences, approximately 59% seen once. This chain connects TRBV27 to TRBJ2-3; a possible D gene is TRBD2 (5 bases). The clonotype was recovered from a man between 18 and 29 years old in good health. The sample consisted of blood. CDR3 in DNA: TGTGCCAGCAGTTCGTTGGGAGCCACAGATACGCAGTATTTT. The encoded protein is CASSSLGATDTQYF.